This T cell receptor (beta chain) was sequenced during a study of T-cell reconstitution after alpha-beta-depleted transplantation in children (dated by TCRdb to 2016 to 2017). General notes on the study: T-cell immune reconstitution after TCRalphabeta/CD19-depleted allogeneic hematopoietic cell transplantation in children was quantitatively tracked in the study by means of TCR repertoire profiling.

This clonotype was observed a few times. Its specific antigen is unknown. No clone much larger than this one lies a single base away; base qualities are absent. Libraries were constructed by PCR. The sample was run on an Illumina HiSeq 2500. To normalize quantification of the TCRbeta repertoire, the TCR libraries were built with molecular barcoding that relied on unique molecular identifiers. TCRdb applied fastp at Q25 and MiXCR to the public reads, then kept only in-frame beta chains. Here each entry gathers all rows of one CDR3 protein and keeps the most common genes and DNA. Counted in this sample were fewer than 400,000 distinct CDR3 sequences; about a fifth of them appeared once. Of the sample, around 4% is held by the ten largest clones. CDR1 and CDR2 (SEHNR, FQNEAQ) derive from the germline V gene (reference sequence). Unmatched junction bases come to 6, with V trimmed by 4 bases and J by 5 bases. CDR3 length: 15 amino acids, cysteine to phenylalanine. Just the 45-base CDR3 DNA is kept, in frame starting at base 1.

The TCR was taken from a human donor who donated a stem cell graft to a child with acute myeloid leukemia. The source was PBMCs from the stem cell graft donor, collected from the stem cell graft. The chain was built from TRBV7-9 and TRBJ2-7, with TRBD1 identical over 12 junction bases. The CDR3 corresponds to CASSSYGTGGHEQYF. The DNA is TGTGCCAGCAGCTCATACGGGACAGGGGGCCACGAGCAGTACTTC.